This T cell receptor (beta chain) was recovered during a study of response to subunit inactivated influenza vaccine. TCRdb independently ran MiXCR on the RT-PCR reads; one entry per CDR3 protein. The data show about 190,000 distinct CDR3 sequences, over 13% seen once. The CDR3 sequence is 12 residues long. Deletions cut 3 bases from V and 3 bases from J, with 6 bases between. The germline gives CDR1 MNHEY, CDR2 SMNVEV (reference sequence). On this clonotype: Its specificity is not known.

Study-wide results and limits: The authors suggested that few new T cells are recruited per seasonal influenza vaccination.

The V call is TRBV27, the J call TRBJ2-7; unclear D gene. The clonotype comes from a man aged 45 to 65 who received an inactivated influenza vaccine. The specimen was CD8+ T cells sorted from PBMCs, collected more than 4 days after vaccination. The CDR3, as DNA: TGTGCCAGCAGTTTGAATCTCTACGAGCAGTACTTC. Protein product: CASSLNLYEQYF.